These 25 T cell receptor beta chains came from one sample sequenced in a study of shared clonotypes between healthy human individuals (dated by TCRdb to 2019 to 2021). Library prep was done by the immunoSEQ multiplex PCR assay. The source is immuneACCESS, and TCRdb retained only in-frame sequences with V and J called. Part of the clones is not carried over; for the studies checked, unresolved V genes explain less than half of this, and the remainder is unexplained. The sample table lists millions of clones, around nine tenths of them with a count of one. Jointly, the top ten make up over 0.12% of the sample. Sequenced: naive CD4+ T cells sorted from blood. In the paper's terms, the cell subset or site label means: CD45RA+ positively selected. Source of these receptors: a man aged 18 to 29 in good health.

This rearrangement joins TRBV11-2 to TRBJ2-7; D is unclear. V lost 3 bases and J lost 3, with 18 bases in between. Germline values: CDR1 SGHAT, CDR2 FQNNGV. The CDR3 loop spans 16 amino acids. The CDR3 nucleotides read TGTGCCAGCAGCTTTGTTGCAGGCCTTGACCTCTACGAGCAGTACTTC. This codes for CASSFVAGLDLYEQYF.

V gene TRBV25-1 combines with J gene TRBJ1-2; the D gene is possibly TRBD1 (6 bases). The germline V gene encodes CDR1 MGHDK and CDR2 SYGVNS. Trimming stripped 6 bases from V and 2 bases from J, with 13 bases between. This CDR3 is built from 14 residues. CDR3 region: CASRAPGGNYGYTF. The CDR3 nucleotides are TGTGCCAGCAGGGCCCCGGGGGGCAACTATGGCTACACCTTC.

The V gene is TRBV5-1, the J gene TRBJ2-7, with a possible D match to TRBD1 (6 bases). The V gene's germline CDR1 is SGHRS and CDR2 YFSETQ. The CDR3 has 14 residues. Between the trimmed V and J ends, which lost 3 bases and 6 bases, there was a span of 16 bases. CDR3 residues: CASSSGQPGVEQYF. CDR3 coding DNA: TGCGCCAGCAGCTCCGGACAGCCAGGGGTCGAGCAGTACTTC. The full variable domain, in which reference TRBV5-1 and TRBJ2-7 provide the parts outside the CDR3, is KAGVTQTPRYLIKTRGQQVTLSCSPISGHRSVSWYQQTPGQGLQFLFEYFSETQRNKGNFPGRFSGRQFSNSRSEMNVSTLELGDSALYLCASSSGQPGVEQYFGPGTRLTVT.

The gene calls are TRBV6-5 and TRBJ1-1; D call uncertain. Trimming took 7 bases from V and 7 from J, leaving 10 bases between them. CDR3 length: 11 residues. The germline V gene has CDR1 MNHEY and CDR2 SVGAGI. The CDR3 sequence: CASTGSLEAFF. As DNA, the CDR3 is TGTGCCAGCACAGGCTCGCTTGAAGCTTTCTTT.

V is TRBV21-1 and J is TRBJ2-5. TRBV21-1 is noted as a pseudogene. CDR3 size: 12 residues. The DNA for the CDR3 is TGTGCCAGCAGCAAAGGTGACGAGACCCAGTACTTC. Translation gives CASSKGDETQYF.

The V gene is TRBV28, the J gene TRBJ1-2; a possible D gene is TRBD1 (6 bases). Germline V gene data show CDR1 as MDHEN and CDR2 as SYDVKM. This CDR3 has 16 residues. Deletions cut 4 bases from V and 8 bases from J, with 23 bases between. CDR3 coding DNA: TGTGCCAGCAGTTCATATGGACCGGGGGGGGCAAACGGCTACACCTTC. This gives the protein CASSSYGPGGANGYTF.

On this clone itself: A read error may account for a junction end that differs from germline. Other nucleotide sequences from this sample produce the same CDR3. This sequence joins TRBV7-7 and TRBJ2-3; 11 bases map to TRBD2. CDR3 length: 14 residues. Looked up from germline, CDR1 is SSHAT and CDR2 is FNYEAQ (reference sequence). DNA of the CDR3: TGTGCTAGCAGCTTAGGACTAGCGGGAGATACGCAGTATTTT. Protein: CASSLGLAGDTQYF. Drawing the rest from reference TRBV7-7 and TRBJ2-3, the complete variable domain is GAGVSQSPRYKVTKRGQDVTLRCDPISSHATLYWYQQALGQGPEFLTYFNYEAQPDKSGLPSDRFSAERPEGSISTLTIQRTEQRDSAMYRCASSLGLAGDTQYFGPGTRLTVL.

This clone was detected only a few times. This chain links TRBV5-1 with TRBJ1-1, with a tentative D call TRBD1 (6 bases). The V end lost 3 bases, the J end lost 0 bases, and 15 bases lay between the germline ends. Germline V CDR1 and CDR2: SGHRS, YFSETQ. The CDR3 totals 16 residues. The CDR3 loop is CASSSLGRGMNTEAFF. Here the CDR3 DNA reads TGCGCCAGCAGCTCCCTTGGCAGGGGCATGAACACTGAAGCTTTCTTT.

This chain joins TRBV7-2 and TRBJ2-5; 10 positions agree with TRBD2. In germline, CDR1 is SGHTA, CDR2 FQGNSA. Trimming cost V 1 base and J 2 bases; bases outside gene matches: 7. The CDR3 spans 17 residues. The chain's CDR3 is CASSLGASGSGQETQYF. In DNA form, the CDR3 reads TGTGCCAGCAGCTTAGGGGCTAGCGGGAGTGGACAAGAGACCCAGTACTTC.

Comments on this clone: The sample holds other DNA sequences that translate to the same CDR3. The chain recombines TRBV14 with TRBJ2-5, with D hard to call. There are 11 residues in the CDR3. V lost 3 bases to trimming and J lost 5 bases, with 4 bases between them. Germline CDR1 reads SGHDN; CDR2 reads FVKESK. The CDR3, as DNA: TGTGCCAGCAGCCAGGCGGAGACCCAGTACTTC. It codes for CASSQAETQYF.

CDR3 sequence: CASRGSSGWFADTQYF. CDR3 in DNA: TGCGCCAGCAGGGGTAGTAGCGGGTGGTTCGCAGATACGCAGTATTTT. The chain uses TRBV10-2 and TRBJ2-3; 7 nucleotides align to TRBD2. CDR3 length equals 16 residues. Germline-derived CDR1 and CDR2 are WSHSY and SAAADI. Germline trimming cut 6 bases from V and 4 bases from J; bases unmatched to any gene: 13.

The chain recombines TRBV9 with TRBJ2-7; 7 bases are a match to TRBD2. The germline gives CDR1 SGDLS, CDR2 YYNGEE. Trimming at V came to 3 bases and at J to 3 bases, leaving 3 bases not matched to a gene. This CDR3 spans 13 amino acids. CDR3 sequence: CASSAGGYYEQYF. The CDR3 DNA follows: TGTGCCAGCAGCGCCGGGGGGTACTACGAGCAGTACTTC.

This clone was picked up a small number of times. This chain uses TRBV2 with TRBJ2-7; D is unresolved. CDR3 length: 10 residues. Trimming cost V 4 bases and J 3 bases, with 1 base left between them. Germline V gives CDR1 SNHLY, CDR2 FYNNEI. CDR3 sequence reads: CASSGYEQYF. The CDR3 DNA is TGTGCCAGCAGTGGCTACGAGCAGTACTTC.

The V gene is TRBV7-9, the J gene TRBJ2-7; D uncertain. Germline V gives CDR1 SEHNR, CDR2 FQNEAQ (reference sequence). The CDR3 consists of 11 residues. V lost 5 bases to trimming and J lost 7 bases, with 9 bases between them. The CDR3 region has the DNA TGTGCCAGCAGCCCCCTTGCGGAGCAGTACTTC. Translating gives CASSPLAEQYF. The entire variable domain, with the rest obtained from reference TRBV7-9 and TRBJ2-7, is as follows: DTGVSQNPRHKITKRGQNVTFRCDPISEHNRLYWYRQTLGQGPEFLTYFQNEAQLEKSRLLSDRFSAERPKGSFSTLEIQRTEQGDSAMYLCASSPLAEQYFGPGTRLTVT.

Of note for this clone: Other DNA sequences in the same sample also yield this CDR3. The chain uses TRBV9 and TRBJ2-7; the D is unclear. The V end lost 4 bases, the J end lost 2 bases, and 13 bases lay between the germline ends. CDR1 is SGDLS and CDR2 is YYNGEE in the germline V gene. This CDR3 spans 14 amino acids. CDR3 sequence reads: CASSPRTETYEQYF. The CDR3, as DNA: TGTGCCAGCAGCCCTCGTACTGAGACCTACGAGCAGTACTTC.

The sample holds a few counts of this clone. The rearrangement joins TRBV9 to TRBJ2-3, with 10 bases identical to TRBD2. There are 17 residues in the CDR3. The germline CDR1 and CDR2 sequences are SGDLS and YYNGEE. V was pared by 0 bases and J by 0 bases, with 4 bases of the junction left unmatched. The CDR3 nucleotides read TGTGCCAGCAGCGTAGGGACTAGCGGCATGAGCACAGATACGCAGTATTTT. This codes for CASSVGTSGMSTDTQYF.

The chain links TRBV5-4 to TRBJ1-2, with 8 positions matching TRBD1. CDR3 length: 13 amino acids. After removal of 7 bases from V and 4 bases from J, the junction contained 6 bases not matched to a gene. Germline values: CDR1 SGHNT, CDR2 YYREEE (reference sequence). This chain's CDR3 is CASATGEGYGYTF. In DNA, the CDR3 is TGTGCCAGCGCGACAGGGGAAGGCTATGGCTACACCTTC.

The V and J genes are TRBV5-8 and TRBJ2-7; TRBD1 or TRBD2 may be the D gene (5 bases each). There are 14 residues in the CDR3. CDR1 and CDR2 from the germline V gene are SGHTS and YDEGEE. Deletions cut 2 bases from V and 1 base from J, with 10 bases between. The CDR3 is CASSLPGRSYEQYF. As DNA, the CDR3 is TGTGCCAGCAGCTTACCGGGACGGTCCTACGAGCAGTACTTC.

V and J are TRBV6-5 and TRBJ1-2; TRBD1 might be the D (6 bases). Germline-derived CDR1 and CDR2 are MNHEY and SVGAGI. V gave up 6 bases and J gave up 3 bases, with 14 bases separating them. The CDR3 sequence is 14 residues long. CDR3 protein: CASSRDKTDYGYTF. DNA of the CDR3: TGTGCCAGCAGCAGGGACAAAACGGACTATGGCTACACCTTC.

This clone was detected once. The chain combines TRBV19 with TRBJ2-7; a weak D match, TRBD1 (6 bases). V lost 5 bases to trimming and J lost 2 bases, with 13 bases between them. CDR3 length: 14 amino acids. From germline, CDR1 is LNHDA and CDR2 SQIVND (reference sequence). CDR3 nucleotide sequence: TGTGCCAGTAGTTCGGACAGTACGGCCTACGAGCAGTACTTC. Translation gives CASSSDSTAYEQYF.

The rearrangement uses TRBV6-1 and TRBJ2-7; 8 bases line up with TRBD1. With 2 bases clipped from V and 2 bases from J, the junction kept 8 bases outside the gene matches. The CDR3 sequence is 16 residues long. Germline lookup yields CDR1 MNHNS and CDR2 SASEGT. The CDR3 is CASSESLTGGPYEQYF. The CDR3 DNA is TGTGCCAGCAGTGAAAGTTTAACAGGGGGTCCCTACGAGCAGTACTTC.

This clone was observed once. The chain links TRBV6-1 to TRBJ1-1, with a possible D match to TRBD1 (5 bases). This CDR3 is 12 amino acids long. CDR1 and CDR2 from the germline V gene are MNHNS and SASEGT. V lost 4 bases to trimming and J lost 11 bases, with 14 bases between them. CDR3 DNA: TGTGCCAGCAGTGTGTCGGAGGGGAGGGCTTTCTTT. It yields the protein CASSVSEGRAFF.

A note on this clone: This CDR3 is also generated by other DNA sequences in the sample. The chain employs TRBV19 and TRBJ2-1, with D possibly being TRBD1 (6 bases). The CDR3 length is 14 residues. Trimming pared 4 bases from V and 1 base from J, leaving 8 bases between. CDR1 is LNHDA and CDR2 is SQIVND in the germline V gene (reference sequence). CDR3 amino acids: CASSRGGSYNEQFF. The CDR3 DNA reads TGTGCCAGTAGTAGAGGGGGTTCCTACAATGAGCAGTTCTTC.

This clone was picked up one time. CDR3 coding DNA: TGTGCCAGTAGTATAGTTAAGCGGACGAACACAGATACGCAGTATTTT. It is translated as CASSIVKRTNTDTQYF. The chain has TRBV19 and TRBJ2-3, with D maybe TRBD2 (5 bases). V shed 1 base and J shed 2 bases, with 13 bases lying between them. The germline V gene has CDR1 LNHDA and CDR2 SQIVND (reference sequence). The CDR3 is 16 residues long.

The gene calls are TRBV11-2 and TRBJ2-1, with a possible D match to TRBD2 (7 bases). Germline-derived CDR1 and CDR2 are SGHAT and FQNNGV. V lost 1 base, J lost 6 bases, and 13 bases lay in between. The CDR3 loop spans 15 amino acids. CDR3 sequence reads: CASSLVGGTINEQFF. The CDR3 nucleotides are TGTGCCAGCAGCTTAGTAGGGGGGACTATCAATGAGCAGTTCTTC. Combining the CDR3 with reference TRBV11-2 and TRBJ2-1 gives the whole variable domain EAGVAQSPRYKIIEKRQSVAFWCNPISGHATLYWYQQILGQGPKLLIQFQNNGVVDDSQLPKDRFSAERLKGVDSTLKIQPAKLEDSAVYLCASSLVGGTINEQFFGPGTRLTVL.